This is a list of T cell receptor beta chains from one sample in a study of shared clonotypes between healthy human individuals. This table comes from immunoSEQ multiplex PCR, and its TCRdb copy is limited to in-frame clones, with some not included. The sample records about 2.1 million clones, about 92% being singletons. The sequencing input was naive CD8+ T cells from PBMCs. The receptors were sampled from a man between 18 and 29 years old in good health. Some clones in this sample may be carry-over from other donors' samples. Each CDR3 is given with its conserved first and last residue. A D gene is named only where the DNA matches it firmly. The listing skips clone size in some rows; elsewhere it reads once, few, many or a size class.

D	V	J	size	DNA	CDR3
NA	TRBV7-7	TRBJ2-5	NA	TGTGCCAGCAGCTTAAATGCAAAGGAGACCCAGTACTTC	CASSLNAKETQYF
NA	TRBV27	TRBJ2-2	NA	TGTGCCAGCAGTTTAATGGCAGCGAACACCGGGGAGCTGTTTTTT	CASSLMAANTGELFF
TRBD1	TRBV7-7	TRBJ2-3	NA	TGTGCCAGCAGCTTAGGCAGGGGGCTTGGAGATACGCAGTATTTT	CASSLGRGLGDTQYF
NA	TRBV4-1	TRBJ1-1	once	TGCGCCAGCAGCCTCCGGATGAACACTGAAGCTTTCTTT	CASSLRMNTEAFF
NA	TRBV7-2	TRBJ2-1	NA	TGTGCCAGCAGCTTCGGGGTTGAGCAGTTCTTC	CASSFGVEQFF
TRBD1	TRBV28	TRBJ1-2	NA	TGTGCCAGTAATCCGGGACAGGGTTGGAATGGCTACACCTTC	CASNPGQGWNGYTF
NA	TRBV4-3	TRBJ2-1	NA	TGCGCCAGCAGCCAAGCGACCAGTGGTCTGAGTGAGCAGTTCTTC	CASSQATSGLSEQFF
NA	TRBV6-5	TRBJ1-1	NA	TGTGCCAGCCCGAGGACAGTCGTCATGAACACTGAAGCTTTCTTT	CASPRTVVMNTEAFF
TRBD2	TRBV5-1	TRBJ2-1	NA	TGCGCCAGCAGCCGAACTCTAGCGGGAGGCCCAAATGAGCAGTTCTTC	CASSRTLAGGPNEQFF
NA	TRBV28	TRBJ1-2	NA	TGTGCCAGCAGTTTGTTAACCGGGTCCTCCTATGGCTACACCTTC	CASSLLTGSSYGYTF
NA	TRBV30	TRBJ2-1	NA	TGTGCCTGGAGTGGGGGCAGGGGCTCCTACAATGAGCAGTTCTTC	CAWSGGRGSYNEQFF
NA	TRBV14	TRBJ2-5	NA	TGTGCCAGCAGCCAACCCGGACGGTGGTCAGCGGAGACCCAGTACTTC	CASSQPGRWSAETQYF
NA	TRBV28	TRBJ1-5	NA	TGTGCCAGCAGTTTCAGGGTGCCTAATCAGCCCCAGCATTTT	CASSFRVPNQPQHF
NA	TRBV7-9	TRBJ1-2	NA	TGTGCCAGCAGCGATACTACAGGGACTAACTATGGCTACACCTTC	CASSDTTGTNYGYTF
NA	TRBV10-1	TRBJ2-4	NA	TGCGCCAGCAGTGAGAGTCGAGGGCTGAAAAACATTCAGTACTTC	CASSESRGLKNIQYF
NA	TRBV29-1	TRBJ1-2	NA	TGCAGCGTTGTCGGCAAGGGGCAAGGCGGCTACACCTTC	CSVVGKGQGGYTF
NA	TRBV28	TRBJ2-2	NA	TGTGCCAGCAGTCCCCGCAGAGAGGTAACCGGGGAGCTGTTTTTT	CASSPRREVTGELFF
NA	TRBV5-5	TRBJ1-1	NA	TGTGCCAGCAGCGACGGTTGGGTTGGGAACACTGAAGCTTTCTTT	CASSDGWVGNTEAFF
NA	TRBV10-2	TRBJ1-1	NA	TGCGCCAGCATCCCTCCGGAATTGAACACTGAAGCTTTCTTT	CASIPPELNTEAFF
NA	TRBV7-9	TRBJ2-3	NA	TGTGCCAGCAGCTTAGCGGAAGGGTTAGATACGCAGTATTTT	CASSLAEGLDTQYF
NA	TRBV4-1	TRBJ1-2	few	TGCGCCAGCAGCCAGGAGGCCTACAACTATGGCTACACCTTC	CASSQEAYNYGYTF
NA	TRBV28	TRBJ2-7	NA	TGTGCCAGCAGATCCAGGGTTGGGGGCTCCTACGAGCAGTACTTC	CASRSRVGGSYEQYF
TRBD2	TRBV27	TRBJ2-7	NA	TGTGCCAGCAGCCCTCTCGGGACTAGTCCTTACGAGCAGTACTTC	CASSPLGTSPYEQYF
TRBD2	TRBV7-3	TRBJ2-7	NA	TGTGCCAGCAGCTTAACACTAGCGGGAGACCACGAGCAGTACTTC	CASSLTLAGDHEQYF
NA	TRBV27	TRBJ2-7	few	TGTGCCAGCAGTTTCATCAGGGGCGAGCAGTACTTC	CASSFIRGEQYF
NA	TRBV7-2	TRBJ2-7	NA	TGTGCCAGCAGCTTAGCGGTCCAGGGGACCAGCAACGAGCAGTACTTC	CASSLAVQGTSNEQYF
NA	TRBV9	TRBJ2-7	NA	TGTGCCAGCAGCCCTGGGAAAGCCCCCTACGAGCAGTACTTC	CASSPGKAPYEQYF
NA	TRBV9	TRBJ2-1	NA	TGTGCCAGCAGCGCCACCGGGACCCTACGCGGAGACAACAATGAGCAGTTCTTC	CASSATGTLRGDNNEQFF
TRBD1	TRBV6-1	TRBJ1-6	NA	TGTGCCAGCAGTGAGGGACAGGGGCCCTATAATTCACCCCTCCACTTT	CASSEGQGPYNSPLHF
NA	TRBV5-4	TRBJ1-1	NA	TGTGCCAGCAGCTCCGACTGGCTCATGAACACTGAAGCTTTCTTT	CASSSDWLMNTEAFF
NA	TRBV28	TRBJ1-3	NA	TGTGCCAGCAGTTTGTTGGATTGGACAAGGTCTCACTCTGGAAACACCATATATTTT	CASSLLDWTRSHSGNTIYF
TRBD2	TRBV28	TRBJ2-3	NA	TGTGCCAGCTCCAGGACAGAGTCGAGTCGCGGGAGGGCCCCCGGTACGCAGTATTTT	CASSRTESSRGRAPGTQYF
NA	TRBV28	TRBJ2-7	NA	TGTGCCAGCAGTTTGGGCGAGGGGCTCCACGAGCAGTACTTC	CASSLGEGLHEQYF
TRBD1	TRBV11-1	TRBJ1-6	once	TGTGCCAGCAGCCAGGGGACAGCGTCCTATAATTCACCCCTCCACTTT	CASSQGTASYNSPLHF
NA	TRBV7-3	TRBJ2-7	NA	TGTGCCAGCAGCTCCCCCAGTGGGTCCGAGCAGTACTTC	CASSSPSGSEQYF
TRBD1	TRBV28	TRBJ2-7	NA	TGTGCCAGCAGTTTAGGGACAGGGTCTTACGAGCAGTACTTC	CASSLGTGSYEQYF
NA	TRBV19	TRBJ2-1	NA	TGTGCCAGTAGTATGGGGTCAGGGGCCTACGACAATGAGCAGTTCTTC	CASSMGSGAYDNEQFF
NA	TRBV6-5	TRBJ2-3	NA	TGTGCCAGCAGTTACTCAGTGGGCGGCTCCACAGATACGCAGTATTTT	CASSYSVGGSTDTQYF
NA	TRBV7-2	TRBJ2-7	NA	TGTGCCAGCAGCTCTAGGACTACAGGGACCTACGAGCAGTACTTC	CASSSRTTGTYEQYF
NA	TRBV5-1	TRBJ1-1	NA	TGCGCCAGCAGCCTGTGGCAGGGCCCGAACACTGAAGCTTTCTTT	CASSLWQGPNTEAFF
TRBD2	TRBV27	TRBJ2-1	once	TGTGCCAGCACTCGCGCGGGGGTGGTAGCGGGAGAGGCTGAGCAGTTCTTC	CASTRAGVVAGEAEQFF
NA	TRBV28	TRBJ2-3	NA	TGTGCCAGCAGTTTCGTAGCTAGCAGCACAGATACGCAGTATTTT	CASSFVASSTDTQYF
TRBD2	TRBV5-6	TRBJ2-3	NA	TGTGCCAGCAGCTCCCTTGGGCTAGCGGGAGTGGATACGCAGTATTTT	CASSSLGLAGVDTQYF
NA	TRBV29-1	TRBJ2-1	NA	TGCAGCGTGGCCGCTGGGGGCGGGAGCCCCAATGAGCAGTTCTTC	CSVAAGGGSPNEQFF
NA	TRBV9	TRBJ1-1	NA	TGTGCCAGCAGCGTAGAGATAGGGGGGAACACTGAAGCTTTCTTT	CASSVEIGGNTEAFF
TRBD1	TRBV6-5	TRBJ2-3	once	TGTGCCAGCAGGCTCCTGGGACAGGTGTCAGATACGCAGTATTTT	CASRLLGQVSDTQYF
TRBD2	TRBV5-5	TRBJ2-5	NA	TGTGCCAGCAGCTCTTCCCTGGGACTAGGGCGACAGGAGACCCAGTACTTC	CASSSSLGLGRQETQYF
NA	TRBV30	TRBJ1-1	NA	TGTGCCTGGAGTGTTGGGGCCGAAGCTTTCTTT	CAWSVGAEAFF
NA	TRBV2	TRBJ1-5	NA	TGTGCCAGCAGTGAAGCGCAGGGGTGGGCCGGCAATCAGCCCCAGCATTTT	CASSEAQGWAGNQPQHF
NA	TRBV4-1	TRBJ2-1	once	TGCGCCAGCAGCCAAAAGGGTGCCTACAATGAGCAGTTCTTC	CASSQKGAYNEQFF
NA	TRBV5-6	TRBJ2-2	NA	TGTGCCAGCAGCTTAGGACAGTTCACCGGGGAGCTGTTTTTT	CASSLGQFTGELFF
NA	TRBV6-5	TRBJ1-5	NA	TGTGCCAGCAGTTACACGACAGGTAGCAATCAGCCCCAGCATTTT	CASSYTTGSNQPQHF
TRBD2	TRBV19	TRBJ2-3	NA	TGTGCCAGTAGCCCCGGTAGCGGGGGGAGCACAGATACGCAGTATTTT	CASSPGSGGSTDTQYF
NA	TRBV28	TRBJ2-1	NA	TGTGCCAGCAGCCCCCCTTTAGCGCGATACAATGAGCAGTTCTTC	CASSPPLARYNEQFF
NA	TRBV28	TRBJ2-6	NA	TGTGCCAGCAGCTTTTCAAAGTCTGGGGCCAACGTCCTGACTTTC	CASSFSKSGANVLTF
NA	TRBV29-1	TRBJ2-1	NA	TGCAGCGTTGAAGGCAGGGAGACCCACAATGAGCAGTTCTTC	CSVEGRETHNEQFF
TRBD1	TRBV2	TRBJ2-3	NA	TGTGCCAGCAGTGAATTGATTCGTCGACAGGGGAGCACAGATACGCAGTATTTT	CASSELIRRQGSTDTQYF
NA	TRBV4-3	TRBJ1-4	once	TGCGCCAGCAGCCAAGATGGGGAAGGGGTTCGCGAAAAACTGTTTTTT	CASSQDGEGVREKLFF
NA	TRBV11-2	TRBJ2-2	NA	TGTGCCAGCAGCTTAGGCTTCGGGAGCGGCGCCGGGGAGCTGTTTTTT	CASSLGFGSGAGELFF
TRBD1	TRBV4-3	TRBJ2-3	NA	TGCGCCAGCAGCCCTGACAGGGGGCGAACAGATACGCAGTATTTT	CASSPDRGRTDTQYF